These 27 T cell receptor beta chains originate from one sample sequenced in a study of T cell responses to AZD1222 COVID-19 vaccine. Measured with immunoSEQ multiplex PCR; TCRdb has only the in-frame clones, and not every one. This sample yields more than 140,000 clones, of which around 90% are seen a single time; roughly 4.7% belongs to the top ten. Sequencing was performed on peripheral blood, taken on day 0 of AZD1222 vaccination. The receptors were gathered from an adult in good health.

The V call is TRBV10-1, the J call TRBJ2-7, with no clear D. This CDR3 contains 14 residues. Germline V gene data show CDR1 as WNHNN and CDR2 as SYGVQD (reference sequence). V was shortened by 0 bases and J by 5 bases, with 11 bases between the two germline ends. For the CDR3, the DNA is TGCGCCAGCAGTGAGTCGACGCTTTCCCACGAGCAGTACTTC. Its protein is CASSESTLSHEQYF.

The J gene is TRBJ2-1, the V gene TRBV7-3; TRBD1 matches 10 bases. CDR1 is SGHTA, CDR2 FQGTGA, per germline. The trim removed 1 base at V and 3 bases at J, leaving 3 bases unmatched. The CDR3 is 16 residues long. DNA for the CDR3: TGTGCCAGCAGCTTAAGCGGGACAGGGGTCTACAATGAGCAGTTCTTC. Protein: CASSLSGTGVYNEQFF.

V is TRBV30 and J is TRBJ1-6, with D hard to call. This CDR3 comprises 20 residues. In germline, CDR1 is GTSNPN, CDR2 SVGIG (reference sequence). The ends were cut back, 3 bases at V and 8 bases at J, with 32 bases in the middle. This CDR3 is CAWSRGGYTAGYELDSPLHF. The CDR3 coding sequence is TGTGCCTGGAGCCGGGGAGGTTACACAGCAGGCTACGAATTGGATTCACCCCTCCACTTT.

In nucleotides, the CDR3 is TGTGCCAGTAGTATTTCTAACTCTGGAAACACCATATATTTT. Protein sequence: CASSISNSGNTIYF. The V and J genes are TRBV19 and TRBJ1-3; D is ambiguous. Germline-derived CDR1 and CDR2 are LNHDA and SQIVND (reference sequence). Trimming removed 3 bases from V and 0 bases from J, with 6 bases in between. This CDR3 contains 14 residues. Together with reference TRBV19 and TRBJ1-3, the CDR3 gives the full variable domain: DGGITQSPKYLFRKEGQNVTLSCEQNLNHDAMYWYRQDPGQGLRLIYYSQIVNDFQKGDIAEGYSVSREKKESFPLTVTSAQKNPTAFYLCASSISNSGNTIYFGEGSWLTVV.

This chain connects TRBV4-3 to TRBJ2-7; the match to TRBD2 covers 10 bases. The CDR3 length is 14 residues. Trimming cost V 0 bases and J 10 bases; bases outside gene matches: 6. Germline V lookup: CDR1 LGHNA, CDR2 YSLEER. CDR3 nucleotides: TGCGCCAGCAGCCAAGATCGAACTAGCGGGATCCAGTACTTC. Its protein is CASSQDRTSGIQYF.

The CDR3 here is CASSQGAYYNEQFF. CDR3 sequence (DNA): TGTGCCAGTAGTCAAGGGGCCTACTACAATGAGCAGTTCTTC. V is TRBV19 and J is TRBJ2-1; D might be TRBD1 (5 bases). Germline CDR1 reads LNHDA; CDR2 reads SQIVND (reference sequence). V lost 5 bases and J lost 3, with 11 bases in between. The CDR3 runs 14 residues.

The chain couples TRBV28 to TRBJ1-1; 7 bases are a match to TRBD1. V shed 7 bases, J shed 5 bases, and the junction held 10 bases outside the gene matches. This CDR3 has 14 amino acids. Germline CDR1 MDHEN, CDR2 SYDVKM. This chain's CDR3 is CASTLDRVETEAFF. The CDR3 bases are TGTGCCAGCACCCTCGACAGGGTGGAGACTGAAGCTTTCTTT.

This sequence joins TRBV10-2 and TRBJ2-7; TRBD2 aligns across 13 bases. With 6 bases clipped from V and 12 bases from J, the junction kept 11 bases outside the gene matches. The CDR3 is 14 residues long. From germline, CDR1 is WSHSY and CDR2 SAAADI. CDR3 nucleotide sequence: TGCGCCAGCAGCCATACTAGCGGGAGGGCCGAGAGGTACTTC. This translates into CASSHTSGRAERYF.

The V gene is TRBV6-5, the J gene TRBJ2-7, with TRBD1 identical over 10 bases. The germline gives CDR1 MNHEY, CDR2 SVGAGI. The CDR3 spans 14 residues. J lost 5 bases, V lost 2 bases, and 3 bases had no gene match. CDR3 DNA sequence: TGTGCCAGCAGTTACGGACAGGGGGAAGACGAGCAGTACTTC. It translates to CASSYGQGEDEQYF.

The table lists this clone with a count of one. V usage is TRBV5-1 and J usage is TRBJ2-5; no clear D. V was pared by 4 bases and J by 5 bases, with 12 bases between. Germline values: CDR1 SGHRS, CDR2 YFSETQ. This CDR3 is built from 13 residues. CDR3 amino acids: CASSPVLKETQYF. For the CDR3, the DNA is TGCGCCAGCAGCCCCGTCCTGAAGGAGACCCAGTACTTC.

This clone has just a few counts. The V gene is TRBV3-1 (or the pseudogene TRBV3-2), the J gene TRBJ1-6; 10 bases agree with TRBD1. The CDR3 has 15 residues. With 2 bases clipped from V and 9 bases from J, the junction kept 4 bases outside the gene matches. In germline, CDR1 is LGHDT, CDR2 YNNKEL (reference sequence). CDR3 residues: CASSQRRQGASPLHF. The CDR3 region has the DNA TGTGCCAGCAGCCAACGTCGACAGGGGGCTTCACCCCTCCACTTT.

This sequence joins TRBV28 and TRBJ2-3, with 9 bases fitting TRBD2. Germline CDR1 MDHEN, CDR2 SYDVKM. V lost 2 bases, J lost 2 bases, and 11 bases stayed unmatched. This CDR3 spans 18 amino acids. The CDR3 sequence: CASSLMGSGRLTTDTQYF. The CDR3 nucleotides read TGTGCCAGCAGTTTAATGGGTAGCGGGAGACTAACCACAGATACGCAGTATTTT.

A single count supports this clone. V is TRBV19 and J is TRBJ2-2; D remains ambiguous. CDR3 size: 14 residues. Germline values: CDR1 LNHDA, CDR2 SQIVND (reference sequence). Trimming cost V 0 bases and J 7 bases, with 9 bases left between them. CDR3 nucleotides: TGTGCCAGTAGTATAGATCCTGTAAGCGGGGAGCTGTTTTTT. The encoded protein is CASSIDPVSGELFF.

This sequence joins TRBV6-2 or TRBV6-3 and TRBJ2-7, with 13 bases aligning to TRBD2. The CDR3 loop spans 15 amino acids. V shed 5 bases, J shed 6 bases, and the junction held 7 bases outside the gene matches. Looked up from germline, CDR1 is MNHEY and CDR2 is SVGEGT. The CDR3 DNA reads TGTGCCAGCAGTCTACGGACTAGCGGGAGCGCCGAGCAGTACTTC. Its translation: CASSLRTSGSAEQYF.

The chain links TRBV19 to TRBJ1-2; D gene uncertain. The CDR3 has 14 residues. V gave up 3 bases and J gave up 2 bases, with 10 bases separating them. CDR1 and CDR2 (germline): LNHDA, SQIVND (reference sequence). CDR3 sequence reads: CASSIGWVNYGYTF. CDR3 coding DNA: TGTGCCAGTAGTATTGGTTGGGTGAACTATGGCTACACCTTC.

The chain recombines TRBV3-1 (or the pseudogene TRBV3-2) with TRBJ2-7; no clear D gene. V was trimmed by 4 bases and J by 2 bases, leaving 9 bases between them. Germline CDR1 and CDR2: LGHDT and YNNKEL (reference sequence). CDR3 length equals 13 residues. The CDR3 nucleotides are TGTGCCAGCAGCCGCCGCACCCCCTACGAGCAGTACTTC. Amino acids: CASSRRTPYEQYF.

The chain couples TRBV5-4 to TRBJ1-2, with D possibly being TRBD1 (5 bases). Trimming left V 4 bases short and J 5 bases short, with 15 bases between. CDR3 size: 14 residues. Germline V gives CDR1 SGHNT, CDR2 YYREEE (reference sequence). The CDR3 spells CASSQLDGAYGYTF. The CDR3, as DNA: TGTGCCAGCAGCCAACTGGACGGGGCTTATGGCTACACCTTC.

This chain links TRBV12-3 or TRBV12-4 with TRBJ1-6, with no clear D. This CDR3 region has 12 residues. Trimming took off 1 base at V and 7 bases at J, with 2 bases between the two ends. In DNA form, the CDR3 reads TGTGCCAGCAGTTTAGAGAATTCACCCCTCCACTTT. The encoded protein is CASSLENSPLHF.

The chain combines TRBV7-2 with TRBJ1-2; D is unclear. V was pared by 5 bases and J by 2 bases, with 12 bases between. CDR3 length: 14 residues. CDR1 SGHTA and CDR2 FQGNSA come from the germline V gene. CDR3 residues: CASSRAAGNYGYTF. CDR3 in DNA: TGTGCCAGCAGCCGGGCGGCGGGGAACTATGGCTACACCTTC.

The V gene is TRBV11-2, the J gene TRBJ1-5; D is possibly TRBD1 (5 bases). This CDR3 has 15 amino acids. V was trimmed by 5 bases and J by 1 base, leaving 12 bases between them. Germline values: CDR1 SGHAT, CDR2 FQNNGV. The CDR3 region is CASSPWGGSNQPQHF. The CDR3 nucleotides are TGTGCCAGCAGCCCGTGGGGGGGAAGCAATCAGCCCCAGCATTTT. Full variable domain (rest looked up from reference TRBV11-2 and TRBJ1-5): EAGVAQSPRYKIIEKRQSVAFWCNPISGHATLYWYQQILGQGPKLLIQFQNNGVVDDSQLPKDRFSAERLKGVDSTLKIQPAKLEDSAVYLCASSPWGGSNQPQHFGDGTRLSIL.

This sequence joins TRBV11-2 and TRBJ2-7; D ambiguous. Trimming took 5 bases from V and 6 from J, leaving 14 bases between them. The germline gives CDR1 SGHAT, CDR2 FQNNGV. The CDR3 spans 13 residues. This CDR3 reads CASSPSASVEQYF. CDR3 nucleotide sequence: TGTGCCAGCAGCCCCAGTGCCTCGGTCGAGCAGTACTTC.

The V gene is TRBV27, the J gene TRBJ1-5; D is possibly TRBD1 (5 bases). V dropped 4 bases and J dropped 9 bases, with 13 bases sitting between them. CDR3 length equals 13 residues. Germline V lookup: CDR1 MNHEY, CDR2 SMNVEV (reference sequence). The CDR3 here is CASSWSTGGPQHF. As DNA, the CDR3 is TGTGCCAGCAGTTGGAGTACTGGGGGGCCCCAGCATTTT.

This chain joins TRBV2 and TRBJ2-7, with TRBD2 matching 14 bases. CDR1 is SNHLY and CDR2 is FYNNEI in the germline V gene. This CDR3 comprises 15 residues. Trimming took 6 bases from V and 5 from J; bases not matched to a gene: 6. The CDR3 region is CASSYGTSGSNEQYF. CDR3 DNA: TGTGCCAGCAGCTATGGGACTAGCGGGAGTAACGAGCAGTACTTC.

The chain joins TRBV6-2 or TRBV6-3 to TRBJ2-1; 7 nucleotides line up with TRBD2. V was pared by 5 bases and J by 5 bases, with 6 bases of the junction left unmatched. This CDR3 has 14 amino acids. CDR1 and CDR2 from the germline V gene are MNHEY and SVGEGT. The CDR3 protein is CASSTGTTHNEQFF. The CDR3, as DNA: TGTGCCAGCAGTACTGGGACTACACACAATGAGCAGTTCTTC.

This rearrangement joins TRBV7-2 to TRBJ1-1; 8 bases line up with TRBD1. CDR1 and CDR2 (germline): SGHTA, FQGNSA. This CDR3 region has 17 residues. V trimming: 0 bases; J trimming: 2 bases; junction bases outside the gene matches: 8. CDR3 region: CASSLAGTGGGNTEAFF. Written as DNA, the CDR3 is TGTGCCAGCAGCTTAGCCGGGACAGGAGGGGGTAACACTGAAGCTTTCTTT.

J is TRBJ2-7 and V is TRBV28, with TRBD2 matching over 7 bases. V shed 5 bases, J shed 7 bases, and the junction held 11 bases outside the gene matches. The CDR3 runs to 14 residues. Germline lookup yields CDR1 MDHEN and CDR2 SYDVKM. The CDR3 sequence: CASSRDYRFWEQYF. The CDR3, as DNA: TGTGCCAGCAGTAGGGACTACCGTTTTTGGGAGCAGTACTTC.

This clone was seen only once. The rearrangement uses TRBV28 and TRBJ1-2; 8 bases are a match to TRBD1. The CDR3 contains 17 residues. Germline V lookup: CDR1 MDHEN, CDR2 SYDVKM. J was trimmed by 1 base and V by 6 bases; bases with no gene match: 13. The CDR3 nucleotides read TGTGCCAGCAGCCGCCCCCAGGGGGCGCTTTATAACTATGGCTACACCTTC. This encodes CASSRPQGALYNYGYTF.